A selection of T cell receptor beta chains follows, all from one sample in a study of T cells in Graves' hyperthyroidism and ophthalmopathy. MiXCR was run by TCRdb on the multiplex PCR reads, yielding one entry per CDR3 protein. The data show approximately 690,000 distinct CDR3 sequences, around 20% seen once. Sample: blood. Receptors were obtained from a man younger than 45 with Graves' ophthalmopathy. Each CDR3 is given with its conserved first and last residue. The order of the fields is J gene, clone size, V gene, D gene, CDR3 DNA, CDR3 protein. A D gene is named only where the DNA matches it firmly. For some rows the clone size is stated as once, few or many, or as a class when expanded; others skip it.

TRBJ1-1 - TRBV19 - TGTGCCAGTAGTATCTTGGTAAGATCGGGATATACTGAAGCTTTCTTT CASSILVRSGYTEAFF
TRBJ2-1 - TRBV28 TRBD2 TGTGCCAGCATCAGTCTCGTGAGGCGGGAGGGCGTTGGTGAGCAGTTCTTC CASISLVRREGVGEQFF
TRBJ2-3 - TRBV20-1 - TGCAGTGCCGGCTCGGGCACAGATACGCAGTATTTT CSAGSGTDTQYF
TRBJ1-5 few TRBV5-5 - TGTGCCAGCAGCTTGGAGTCCTGGTCAGACGAGCGCAATCAGCCCCAGCATTTT CASSLESWSDERNQPQHF
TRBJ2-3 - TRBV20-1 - TGCAGTGCGACCTCGGGGGCTCGAATTAGAGATACGCAGTATTTT CSATSGARIRDTQYF
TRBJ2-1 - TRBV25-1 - TGTGCCAGCAGCACGGGAGCTGAGTCCTACAATGAGCAGTTCTTC CASSTGAESYNEQFF
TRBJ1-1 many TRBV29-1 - TGCAGCGTTACAGTGAACACTGAAGCTTTCTTT CSVTVNTEAFF
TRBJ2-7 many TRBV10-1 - TGCGCCAGCAGTGATAGCGGTAGCTCCTACGAGCAGTACTTC CASSDSGSSYEQYF
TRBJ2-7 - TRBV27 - TGTGCCAGCAGTCCCATCCCCGTAGGAGGGGAGCAGTACTTC CASSPIPVGGEQYF
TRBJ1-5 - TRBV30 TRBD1 TGTGCCTGGAGTGTACGGCAGGGGGGCAGGGAGCCCCAGCATTTT CAWSVRQGGREPQHF
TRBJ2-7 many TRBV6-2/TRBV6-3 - TGTGCCAGCAGTTACTCAATCTACGAGCAGTACTTC CASSYSIYEQYF
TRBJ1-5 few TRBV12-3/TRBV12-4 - TGTGCCAGCACCCGAGGGGTCGGGGGCAATCAGCCCCAGCATTTT CASTRGVGGNQPQHF
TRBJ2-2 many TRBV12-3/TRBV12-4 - TGTGCCAGCAGCTTAGTAACCGGGGAGCTGTTTTTT CASSLVTGELFF
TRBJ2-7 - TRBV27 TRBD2 TGTGCCAGCAGTACTACCGGACTAGCGGGACCCTACGAGCAGTACTTC CASSTTGLAGPYEQYF
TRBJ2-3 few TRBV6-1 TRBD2 TGTGCCACAGAGACTAGCGGAGCCAGCACAGATACGCAGTATTTT CATETSGASTDTQYF
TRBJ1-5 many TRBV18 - TGTGCCAGCTCACCGAGGGGAGGTAGCAATCAGCCCCAGCATTTT CASSPRGGSNQPQHF
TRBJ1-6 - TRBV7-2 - TGTGCCAGCAGCACACAATCCAGGACAGCCGCGCGTAATTCACCCCTCCACTTT CASSTQSRTAARNSPLHF
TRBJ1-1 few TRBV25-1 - TGTGCCAGCAGTGAACCAGGGGTCGACACTGAAGCTTTCTTT CASSEPGVDTEAFF
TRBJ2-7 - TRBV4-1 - TGCGCCAGCAGCCAAGCGAGGGCAGAGACCTACGAGCAGTACTTC CASSQARAETYEQYF
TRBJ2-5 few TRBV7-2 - TGTGCCAGCAGCTTACCTGGGTTGGGGCAGGTCGAGACCCAGTACTTC CASSLPGLGQVETQYF
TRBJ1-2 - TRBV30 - TGTGCCTGGAGTGGGACCATCAACTATGGCTACACCTTC CAWSGTINYGYTF
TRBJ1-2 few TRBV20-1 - TGCAGTGCTAGTCCCGCGACAGGCACTAACTATGGCTACACCTTC CSASPATGTNYGYTF
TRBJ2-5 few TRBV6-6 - TGTGCCAGCAGTTACTCGGGGGGTTTAATGGAGACCCAGTACTTC CASSYSGGLMETQYF
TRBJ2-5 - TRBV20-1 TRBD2 TGCAGTGCTAGAGATCCCGGACTAGCGGGAGTTCTAGAGACCCAGTACTTC CSARDPGLAGVLETQYF
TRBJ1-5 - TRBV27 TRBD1 TGTGCCAGCGGGGACAGCCCCAATCAGCCCCAGCATTTT CASGDSPNQPQHF
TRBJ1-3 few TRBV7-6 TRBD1 TGTGCCAGCAGCTTAGCGGTGACAGGGATCAGCTCTTCTGGAAACACCATATATTTT CASSLAVTGISSSGNTIYF
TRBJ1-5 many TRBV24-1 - TGTGCCACCAGTGATAGGCAGGGAAGTGGCAATCAGCCCCAGCATTTT CATSDRQGSGNQPQHF
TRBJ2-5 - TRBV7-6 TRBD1 TGTGCCAGCAGCCGACAGGGAATAAGAAACCTCCAAGAGACCCAGTACTTC CASSRQGIRNLQETQYF
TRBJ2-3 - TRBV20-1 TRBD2 TGCAGTGCTGAGATAGCGGGAGGCTCTGATACGCAGTATTTT CSAEIAGGSDTQYF
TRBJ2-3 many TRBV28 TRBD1 TGTGCCATCAACGGACAGGGAGCAACAGATACGCAGTATTTT CAINGQGATDTQYF
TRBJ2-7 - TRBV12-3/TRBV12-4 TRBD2 TGTGCCAGCAGTTTAGAGGAGGGACTAGCGGTTCACTACGAGCAGTACTTC CASSLEEGLAVHYEQYF
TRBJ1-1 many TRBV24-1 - TGTGCCACCAAGGGGATGGACACTGAAGCTTTCTTT CATKGMDTEAFF
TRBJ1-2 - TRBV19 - TGTGCCAGTAGAAAGCAGGGTATTCTGTATGGCTACACCTTC CASRKQGILYGYTF
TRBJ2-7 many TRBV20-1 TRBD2 TGCAGTGCTAGAGACTTACTAGCGGGAGGGTACGAGGACGAGCAGTACTTC CSARDLLAGGYEDEQYF
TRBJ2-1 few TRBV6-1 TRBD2 TGTGCCAGCAGTGAAGCGACGAGTTTTAGCGGGAGGGGGAATGAGCAGTTCTTC CASSEATSFSGRGNEQFF
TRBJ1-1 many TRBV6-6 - TGTGCCAGCAGTTACAACAGCGGGGACACTGAAGCTTTCTTT CASSYNSGDTEAFF
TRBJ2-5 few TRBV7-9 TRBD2 TGTGCCAGCAGCACACCGGGACTAGCGGGAGTAGAGACCCAGTACTTC CASSTPGLAGVETQYF
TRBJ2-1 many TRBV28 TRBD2 TGTGCCAGCAGTGAGACTAGCCTATACAATGAGCAGTTCTTC CASSETSLYNEQFF
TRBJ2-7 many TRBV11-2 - TGTGCCAGCAGCTTAGTGACGATGGCTCTCGGAGAGCAGTACTTC CASSLVTMALGEQYF
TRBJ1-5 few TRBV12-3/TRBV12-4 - TGTGCCAGCAGTTCCACAAGCAATCAGCCCCAGCATTTT CASSSTSNQPQHF
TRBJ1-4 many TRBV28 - TGTGCCAGCAGACGACTGGGCGAAACAACTAATGAAAAACTGTTTTTT CASRRLGETTNEKLFF
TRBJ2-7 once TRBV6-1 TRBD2 TGTGCCAGCAGGACCGGGACTAGAAGCTACGAGCAGTACTTC CASRTGTRSYEQYF
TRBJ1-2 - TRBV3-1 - TGTGCCAGCAGCCAAAGGACCGCGACCAGGGGCTACACCTTC CASSQRTATRGYTF
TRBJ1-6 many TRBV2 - TGTGCCAGCAGTGAGAGGGACACCGCGGGGTCACCCCTCCACTTT CASSERDTAGSPLHF
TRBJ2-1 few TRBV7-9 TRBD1 TGTGCCAGCAGCTGGACAGGGCGTGCCAATGAGCAGTTCTTC CASSWTGRANEQFF
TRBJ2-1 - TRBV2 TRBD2 TGTGCCAGCAGGGGGATTAGGACTAGCGGGAGCAATGAGCAGTTCTTC CASRGIRTSGSNEQFF
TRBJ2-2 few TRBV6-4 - TGTGCCAGCAGTCCTCAGCACGGGACGCCCGGGGAGCTGTTTTTT CASSPQHGTPGELFF
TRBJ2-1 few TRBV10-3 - TGTGCCATCAGTCCTATAGCGGAACCTTACAATGAGCAGTTCTTC CAISPIAEPYNEQFF
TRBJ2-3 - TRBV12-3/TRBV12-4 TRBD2 TGTGCCAGCAGTCCCCATCCCGCGACTAGCGGGAGAGATACGCAGTATTTT CASSPHPATSGRDTQYF